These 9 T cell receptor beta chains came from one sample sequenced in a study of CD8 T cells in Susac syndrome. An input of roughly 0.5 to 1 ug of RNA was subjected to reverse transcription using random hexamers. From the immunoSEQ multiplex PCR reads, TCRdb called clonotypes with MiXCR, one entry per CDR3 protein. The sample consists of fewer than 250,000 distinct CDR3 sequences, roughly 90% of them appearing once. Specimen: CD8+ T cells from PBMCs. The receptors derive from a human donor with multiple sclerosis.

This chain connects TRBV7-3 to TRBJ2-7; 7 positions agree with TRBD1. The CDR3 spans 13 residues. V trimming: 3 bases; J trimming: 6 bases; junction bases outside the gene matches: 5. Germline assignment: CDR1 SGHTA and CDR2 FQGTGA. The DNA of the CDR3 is TGTGCCAGCAGCTTCGACAGGGCCGGCGAGCAGTACTTC. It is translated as CASSFDRAGEQYF.

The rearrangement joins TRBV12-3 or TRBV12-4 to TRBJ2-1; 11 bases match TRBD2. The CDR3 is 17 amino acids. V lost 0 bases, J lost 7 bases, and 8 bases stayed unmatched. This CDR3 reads CASSLAHTSGRRNEQFF. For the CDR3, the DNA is TGTGCCAGCAGTTTAGCGCATACTAGCGGGAGACGGAATGAGCAGTTCTTC.

The CDR3 DNA sequence: TGTGCCAGCAGTTTGAGTCGCCAAGCTTTCTTT. It translates to CASSLSRQAFF. The rearrangement uses TRBV12-3 or TRBV12-4 and TRBJ1-1; D remains unclear. The CDR3 covers 11 residues. The V end was cut by 3 bases, the J end by 9 bases, with 8 bases between.

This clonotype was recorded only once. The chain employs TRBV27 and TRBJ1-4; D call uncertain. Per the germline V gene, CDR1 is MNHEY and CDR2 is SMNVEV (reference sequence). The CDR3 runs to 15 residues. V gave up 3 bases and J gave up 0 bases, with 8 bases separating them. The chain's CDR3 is CASSFTPPTNEKLFF. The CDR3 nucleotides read TGTGCCAGCAGTTTTACACCTCCAACTAATGAAAAACTGTTTTTT.

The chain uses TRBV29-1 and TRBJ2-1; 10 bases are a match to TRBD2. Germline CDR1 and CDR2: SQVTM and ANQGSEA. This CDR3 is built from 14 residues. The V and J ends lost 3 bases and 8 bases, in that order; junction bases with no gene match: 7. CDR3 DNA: TGCAGCGTTGAGAGCGGGAGGGCCATAGATGAGCAGTTCTTC. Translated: CSVESGRAIDEQFF.

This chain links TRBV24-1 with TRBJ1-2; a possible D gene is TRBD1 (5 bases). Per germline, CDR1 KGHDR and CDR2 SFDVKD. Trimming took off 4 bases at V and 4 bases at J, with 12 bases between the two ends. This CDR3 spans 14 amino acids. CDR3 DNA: TGTGCCACCAGTGAGGGGAGAGGGACCTATGGCTACACCTTC. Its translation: CATSEGRGTYGYTF.

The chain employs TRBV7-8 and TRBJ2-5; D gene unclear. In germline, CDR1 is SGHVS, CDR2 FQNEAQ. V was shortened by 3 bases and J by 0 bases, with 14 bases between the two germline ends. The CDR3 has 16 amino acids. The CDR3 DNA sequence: TGTGCCAGCAGCTTCTCTAACCAAGTGTACCAAGAGACCCAGTACTTC. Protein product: CASSFSNQVYQETQYF.

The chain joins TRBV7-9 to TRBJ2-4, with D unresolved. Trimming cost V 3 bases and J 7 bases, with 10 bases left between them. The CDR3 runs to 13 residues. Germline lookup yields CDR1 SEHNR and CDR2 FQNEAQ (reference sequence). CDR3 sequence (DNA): TGTGCCAGCAGCTTTGAGAGCTGGAACATTCAGTACTTC. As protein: CASSFESWNIQYF. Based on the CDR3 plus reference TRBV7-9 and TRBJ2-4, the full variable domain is DTGVSQNPRHKITKRGQNVTFRCDPISEHNRLYWYRQTLGQGPEFLTYFQNEAQLEKSRLLSDRFSAERPKGSFSTLEIQRTEQGDSAMYLCASSFESWNIQYFGAGTRLSVL.

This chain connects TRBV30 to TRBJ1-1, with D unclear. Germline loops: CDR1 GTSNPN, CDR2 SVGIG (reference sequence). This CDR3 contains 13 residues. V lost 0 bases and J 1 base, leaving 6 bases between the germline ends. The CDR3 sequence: CAWSVIQNTEAFF. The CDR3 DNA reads TGTGCCTGGAGTGTAATCCAGAACACTGAAGCTTTCTTT.